Following are 9 T cell receptor beta chains from one sample sequenced in a study of regulatory T cells in long-lasting Graves disease. Noted time point: newly diagnosed GD, antithyroid drugs for less than 3 months. PBMC-extracted RNA yielded the TCR library. Investigators prepared the TCR beta libraries by applying iRepertoire HTBI primers and Arm-PCR of CDR3 regions. TCRdb called the multiplex PCR reads again in MiXCR, with one record for every CDR3 protein. Among about 460,000 distinct CDR3 sequences, 14% were seen once, and the ten largest hold about 15%. These data also featured in a second study, about T cells in Graves' hyperthyroidism and ophthalmopathy.

The sample was peripheral blood mononuclear cells (PBMCs), taken at new diagnosis, from a patient treated with antithyroid drugs. Source of these receptors: a woman aged 50 to 65 with Graves disease.

This clonotype was seen a few times. This sequence joins TRBV5-6 and TRBJ2-7; the D gene is possibly TRBD2 (5 bases). The CDR3 consists of 16 residues. The germline gives CDR1 SGHDT, CDR2 YYEEEE. Deletions cut 4 bases from V and 7 bases from J, with 24 bases between. CDR3 DNA: TGTGCCAGCAGCCGCAGCGTTGGGAGCGCTAAGTGGGAGCAGTACTTC. Encoded protein: CASSRSVGSAKWEQYF. The whole variable domain, filled in from reference TRBV5-6 and TRBJ2-7, reads DAGVTQSPTHLIKTRGQQVTLRCSPKSGHDTVSWYQQALGQGPQFIFQYYEEEERQRGNFPDRFSGHQFPNYSSELNVNALLLGDSALYLCASSRSVGSAKWEQYFGPGTRLTVT.

This clonotype has only a few counts. This chain links TRBV20-1 with TRBJ2-2, with 13 nucleotides matching TRBD2. Germline V gene lookup returns CDR1 DFQATT and CDR2 SNEGSKA (reference sequence). The CDR3 sequence is 15 residues long. With 5 bases clipped from V and 0 bases from J, the junction kept 0 bases outside the gene matches. This CDR3 reads CSAGLAGANTGELFF. CDR3 DNA: TGCAGTGCTGGACTAGCGGGAGCGAACACCGGGGAGCTGTTTTTT.

The table lists this clonotype with a few counts. This chain uses TRBV28 with TRBJ2-7, with 10 positions matching TRBD2. Trimming took 7 bases from V and 0 from J; bases not matched to a gene: 15. The length of the CDR3 is 18 residues. The V gene's germline CDR1 is MDHEN and CDR2 SYDVKM. The CDR3 region is CASNPGTSARGISYEQYF. As DNA, the CDR3 is TGTGCCAGCAATCCCGGGACTAGCGCGAGAGGAATCTCCTACGAGCAGTACTTC. Full variable domain (outside the CDR3, taken from reference TRBV28 and TRBJ2-7): DVKVTQSSRYLVKRTGEKVFLECVQDMDHENMFWYRQDPGLGLRLIYFSYDVKMKEKGDIPEGYSVSREKKERFSLILESASTNQTSMYLCASNPGTSARGISYEQYFGPGTRLTVT.

The CDR3, as DNA: TGCGCCAGCAGCCCTCGGGCGGGACAGGAAAATTCACCCCTCCACTTT. Its translation is CASSPRAGQENSPLHF. This chain uses TRBV4-1 with TRBJ1-6; 8 nucleotides align to TRBD1. The V and J ends lost 4 bases and 7 bases, in that order; junction bases with no gene match: 9. The CDR3 contains 16 residues. CDR1 is MGHRA and CDR2 is YSYEKL in the germline V gene.

Concerning this clonotype itself: Since a much larger clone is just one base distant, this may be a read error. The chain recombines TRBV29-1 with TRBJ2-1; 11 bases line up with TRBD1. The germline gives CDR1 SQVTM, CDR2 ANQGSEA. This CDR3 is 13 amino acids long. CDR3 sequence reads: CSALGQGEYEQFF. The CDR3 coding sequence is TGCAGTGCCCTGGGACAGGGGGAGTACGAGCAGTTCTTC.

Comments on this clonotype: This could be a read error, since a much larger clone is one nucleotide away. This chain joins TRBV6-2 or TRBV6-3 and TRBJ2-4; tentative D call: TRBD1 (5 bases). CDR3 size: 14 residues. CDR1 is MNHEY, CDR2 SVGEGT, per germline. CDR3 nucleotide sequence: TGTACCAGCAGCCACCTGACAGCTAAAAACATTCAGTACTTC. Residues: CTSSHLTAKNIQYF.

The V gene is TRBV4-1, the J gene TRBJ2-7; 11 positions match TRBD2. Germline V lookup: CDR1 MGHRA, CDR2 YSYEKL. The CDR3 consists of 14 residues. Germline trimming cut 1 base from V and 7 bases from J; bases unmatched to any gene: 3. The CDR3 DNA follows: TGCGCCAGCAGCCAAGCAACTAGCGGGGGAGAGCAGTACTTC. Its protein is CASSQATSGGEQYF.

A note on this clonotype: A much larger clone lies a single base off, so this may be a read error. V is TRBV10-3 and J is TRBJ1-1; a possible D gene is TRBD1 (6 bases). CDR1 and CDR2 from the germline V gene are ENHRY and SYGVKD. The V end lost 4 bases, the J end lost 4 bases, and 19 bases lay between the germline ends. This CDR3 has 16 amino acids. The CDR3 DNA follows: TGTGCCATCAGTGGCCTCGGGAAGGGGGTGAGCACTGAAGCTTTCTTT. It encodes CAISGLGKGVSTEAFF.

The chain couples TRBV30 to TRBJ2-7; 9 nucleotides align to TRBD1. Germline lookup yields CDR1 GTSNPN and CDR2 SVGIG (reference sequence). Losses at the gene ends were 3 bases for V and 3 bases for J; bases not matched to a gene: 15. CDR3 size: 17 residues. CDR3 bases: TGTGCCTGGAGCGCAGGGACAGGGACCCCCTTCCTCTACGAGCAGTACTTC. Its protein is CAWSAGTGTPFLYEQYF.